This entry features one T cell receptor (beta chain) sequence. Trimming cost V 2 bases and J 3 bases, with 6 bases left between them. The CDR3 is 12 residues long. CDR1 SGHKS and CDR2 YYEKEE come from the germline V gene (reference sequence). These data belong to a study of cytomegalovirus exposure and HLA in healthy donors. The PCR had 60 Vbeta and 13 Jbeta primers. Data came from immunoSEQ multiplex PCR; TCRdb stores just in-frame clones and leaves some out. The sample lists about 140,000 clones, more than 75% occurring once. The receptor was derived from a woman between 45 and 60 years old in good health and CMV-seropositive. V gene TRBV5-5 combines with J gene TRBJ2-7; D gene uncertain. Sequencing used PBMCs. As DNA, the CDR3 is TGTGCCAGCAGCTTCCTAAACTACGAGCAGTACTTC. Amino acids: CASSFLNYEQYF.